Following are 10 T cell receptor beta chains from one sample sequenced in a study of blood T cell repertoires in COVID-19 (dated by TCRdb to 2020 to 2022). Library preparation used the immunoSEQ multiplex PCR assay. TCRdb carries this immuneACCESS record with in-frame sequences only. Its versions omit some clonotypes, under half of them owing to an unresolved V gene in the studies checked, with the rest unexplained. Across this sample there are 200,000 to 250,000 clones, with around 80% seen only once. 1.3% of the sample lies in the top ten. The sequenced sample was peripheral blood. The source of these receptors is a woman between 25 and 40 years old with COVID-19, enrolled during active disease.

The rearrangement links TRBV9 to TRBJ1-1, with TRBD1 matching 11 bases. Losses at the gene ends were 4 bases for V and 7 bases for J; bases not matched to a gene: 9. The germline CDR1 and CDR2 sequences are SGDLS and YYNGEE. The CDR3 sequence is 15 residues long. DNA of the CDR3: TGTGCCAGCAGCCCTGTGGGGACAGGGGGTATTGAAGCTTTCTTT. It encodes CASSPVGTGGIEAFF.

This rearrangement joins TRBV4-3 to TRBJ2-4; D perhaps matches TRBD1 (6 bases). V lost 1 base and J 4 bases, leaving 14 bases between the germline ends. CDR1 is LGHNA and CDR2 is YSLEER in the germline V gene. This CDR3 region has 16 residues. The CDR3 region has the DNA TGCGCCAGCAGCCAAGTGGTCGACAGGCCGAAAAACATTCAGTACTTC. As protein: CASSQVVDRPKNIQYF.

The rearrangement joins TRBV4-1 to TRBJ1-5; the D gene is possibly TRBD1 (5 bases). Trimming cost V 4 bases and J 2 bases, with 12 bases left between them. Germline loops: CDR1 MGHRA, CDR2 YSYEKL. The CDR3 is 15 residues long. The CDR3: CASSPPGRGNQPQHF. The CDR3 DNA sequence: TGCGCCAGCAGCCCCCCAGGGAGGGGCAATCAGCCCCAGCATTTT.

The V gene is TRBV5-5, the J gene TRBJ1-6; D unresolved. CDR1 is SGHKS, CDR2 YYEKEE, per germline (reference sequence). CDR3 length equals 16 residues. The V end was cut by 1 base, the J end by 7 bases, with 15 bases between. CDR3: CASSLISTDANSPLHF. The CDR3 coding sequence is TGTGCCAGCAGCTTGATAAGCACCGATGCGAATTCACCCCTCCACTTT.

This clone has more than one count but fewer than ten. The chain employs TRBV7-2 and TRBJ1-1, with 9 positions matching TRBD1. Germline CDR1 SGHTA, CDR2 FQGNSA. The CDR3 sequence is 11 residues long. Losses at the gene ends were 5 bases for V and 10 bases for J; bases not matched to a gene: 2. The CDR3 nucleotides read TGTGCCAGCAGCGTGGACAGGGGAGCTTTCTTT. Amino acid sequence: CASSVDRGAFF.

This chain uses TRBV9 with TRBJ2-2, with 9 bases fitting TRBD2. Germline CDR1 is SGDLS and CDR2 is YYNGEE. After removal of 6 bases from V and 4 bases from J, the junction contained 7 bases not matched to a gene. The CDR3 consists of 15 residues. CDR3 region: CASTHGLAPTGELFF. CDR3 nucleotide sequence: TGTGCCAGCACCCACGGACTAGCGCCCACCGGGGAGCTGTTTTTT.

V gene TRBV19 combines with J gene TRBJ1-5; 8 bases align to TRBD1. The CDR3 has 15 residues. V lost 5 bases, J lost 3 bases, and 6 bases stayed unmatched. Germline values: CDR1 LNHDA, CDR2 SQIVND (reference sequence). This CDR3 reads CASSPPGGINQPQHF. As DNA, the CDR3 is TGTGCCAGTAGTCCTCCAGGGGGCATCAATCAGCCCCAGCATTTT.

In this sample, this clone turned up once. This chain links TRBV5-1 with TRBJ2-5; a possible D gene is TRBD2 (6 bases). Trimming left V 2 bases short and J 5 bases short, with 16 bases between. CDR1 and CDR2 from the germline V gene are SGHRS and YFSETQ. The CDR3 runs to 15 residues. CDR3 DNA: TGCGCCAGCAGCTTAGGCGGGAAGGTTGGGGAGACCCAGTACTTC. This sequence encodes CASSLGGKVGETQYF.

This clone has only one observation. The CDR3 sequence is CASSETQGKAGNTIYF. CDR3 coding DNA: TGTGCCAGCAGTGAAACTCAGGGTAAAGCTGGAAACACCATATATTTT. This chain joins TRBV6-1 and TRBJ1-3; possibly TRBD1 for D (5 bases). CDR3 size: 16 residues. The germline CDR1 and CDR2 sequences are MNHNS and SASEGT. V was clipped by 2 bases and J by 2 bases, with 13 bases between them.

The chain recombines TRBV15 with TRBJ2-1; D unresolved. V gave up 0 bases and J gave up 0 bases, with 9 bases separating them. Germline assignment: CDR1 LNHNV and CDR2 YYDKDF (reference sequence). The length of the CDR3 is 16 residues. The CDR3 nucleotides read TGTGCCACCAGCAGAGATGTAACAGCCTCCTACAATGAGCAGTTCTTC. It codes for CATSRDVTASYNEQFF.